This entry concerns a single T cell receptor (beta chain). The data were taken from a study of preoperative IRX-2 immunotherapy in early breast cancer. Treatment: preoperative locoregional IRX-2 cytokine immunotherapy. Trimming left V 1 base short and J 4 bases short, with 8 bases between. The CDR3 extends over 14 amino acids. Germline loops: CDR1 MGHDK, CDR2 SYGVNS. The protocol was immunoSEQ multiplex PCR, while the TCRdb copy is restricted to in-frame clones and leaves out a portion. The table has about 43,000 clones, approximately 95% seen once; the top ten hold around 1.7%. The V and J genes are TRBV25-1 and TRBJ1-5; no clear D gene. Sequencing was performed on tumor tissue, taken after IRX-2 immunotherapy. The clonotype comes from a human donor with breast cancer. The CDR3 region has the DNA TGTGCCAGCAGTGAATTGGGGTGGAATCAGCCCCAGCATTTT. Its translation is CASSELGWNQPQHF.